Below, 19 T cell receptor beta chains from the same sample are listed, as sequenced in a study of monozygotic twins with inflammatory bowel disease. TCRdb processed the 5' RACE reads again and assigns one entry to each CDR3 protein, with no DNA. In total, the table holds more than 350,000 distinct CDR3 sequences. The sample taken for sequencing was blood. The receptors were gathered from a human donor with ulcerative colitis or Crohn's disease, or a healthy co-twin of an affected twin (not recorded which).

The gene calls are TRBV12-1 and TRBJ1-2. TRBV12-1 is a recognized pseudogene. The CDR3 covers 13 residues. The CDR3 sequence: CASSFRTASCYTF.

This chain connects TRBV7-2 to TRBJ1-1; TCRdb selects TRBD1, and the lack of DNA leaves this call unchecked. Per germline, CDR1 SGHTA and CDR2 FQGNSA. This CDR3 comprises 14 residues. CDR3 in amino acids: CASSLGRWDTEAFF.

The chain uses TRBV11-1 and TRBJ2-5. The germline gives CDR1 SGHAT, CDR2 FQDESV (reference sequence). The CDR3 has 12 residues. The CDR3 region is CASSKPQETQYF.

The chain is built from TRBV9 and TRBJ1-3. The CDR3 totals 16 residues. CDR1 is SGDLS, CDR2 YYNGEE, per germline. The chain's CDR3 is CASSVSANPSGNTIYF.

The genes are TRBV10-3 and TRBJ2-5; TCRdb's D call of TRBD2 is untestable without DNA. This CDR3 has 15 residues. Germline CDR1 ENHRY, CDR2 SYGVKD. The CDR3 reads CAIKASGGYQETQYF.

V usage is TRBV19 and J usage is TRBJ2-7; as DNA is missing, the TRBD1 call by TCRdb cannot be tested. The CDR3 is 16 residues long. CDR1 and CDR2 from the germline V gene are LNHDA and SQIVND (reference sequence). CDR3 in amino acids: CASSKGQGTQIYEQYF.

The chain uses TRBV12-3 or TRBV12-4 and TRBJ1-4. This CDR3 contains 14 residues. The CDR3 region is CASSFSRTNEKLFF.

CDR3 protein: CASSGARYNEQFF. The gene calls are TRBV5-1 and TRBJ2-1; TCRdb calls TRBD1, which cannot be checked without DNA. Looked up from germline, CDR1 is SGHRS and CDR2 is YFSETQ. CDR3 length equals 13 residues.

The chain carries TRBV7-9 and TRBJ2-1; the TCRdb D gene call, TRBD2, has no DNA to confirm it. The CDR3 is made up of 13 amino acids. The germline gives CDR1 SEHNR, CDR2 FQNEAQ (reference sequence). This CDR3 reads CASSFTSMSEQFF.

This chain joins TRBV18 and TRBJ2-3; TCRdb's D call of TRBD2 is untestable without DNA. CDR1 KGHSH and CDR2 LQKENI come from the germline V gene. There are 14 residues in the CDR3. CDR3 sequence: CASFPQRATDTQYF.

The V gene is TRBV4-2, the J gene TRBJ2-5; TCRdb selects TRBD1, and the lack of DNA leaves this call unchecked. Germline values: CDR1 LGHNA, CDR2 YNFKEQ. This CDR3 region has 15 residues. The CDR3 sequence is CASSQDRGGRETQYF.

CDR3 in amino acids: CASSTGYSADTQYF. The rearrangement joins TRBV7-2 to TRBJ2-3; checking the TCRdb D call of TRBD1 is not possible without DNA. This CDR3 contains 14 residues. From germline, CDR1 is SGHTA and CDR2 FQGNSA.

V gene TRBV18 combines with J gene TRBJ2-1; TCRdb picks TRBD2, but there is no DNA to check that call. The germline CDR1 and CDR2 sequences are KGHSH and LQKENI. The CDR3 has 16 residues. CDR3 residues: CASSPPSGSGMVEQFF.

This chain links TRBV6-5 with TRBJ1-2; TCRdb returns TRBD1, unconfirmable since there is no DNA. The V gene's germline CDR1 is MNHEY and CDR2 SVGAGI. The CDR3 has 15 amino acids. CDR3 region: CASSYSLGQGYGYTF.

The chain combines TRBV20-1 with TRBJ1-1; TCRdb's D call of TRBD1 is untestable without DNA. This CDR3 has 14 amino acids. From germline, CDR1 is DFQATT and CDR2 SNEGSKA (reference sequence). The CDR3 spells CSAPNLDRVAEAFF.

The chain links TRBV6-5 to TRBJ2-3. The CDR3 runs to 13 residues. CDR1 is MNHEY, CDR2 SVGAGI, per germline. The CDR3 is CASRGWGTDTQYF.

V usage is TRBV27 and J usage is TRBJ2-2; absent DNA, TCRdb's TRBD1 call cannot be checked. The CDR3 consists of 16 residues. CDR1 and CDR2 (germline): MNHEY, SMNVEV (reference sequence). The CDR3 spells CASSPRGAGAVGELFF.

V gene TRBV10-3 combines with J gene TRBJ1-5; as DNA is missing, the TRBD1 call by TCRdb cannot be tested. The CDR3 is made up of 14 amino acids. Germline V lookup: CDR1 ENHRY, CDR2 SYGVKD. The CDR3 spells CAISRGRDFQPQHF.

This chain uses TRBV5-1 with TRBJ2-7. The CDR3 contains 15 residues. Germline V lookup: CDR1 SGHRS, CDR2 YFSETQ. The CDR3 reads CASRPQEGLHYEQYF.